This T cell receptor (beta chain) emerged from a study of human T cells and chemical hapten exposure. TCRdb redid the calling of the RACE reads with MiXCR, one entry per CDR3 protein. The sample holds 80,000 to 100,000 distinct CDR3 sequences; 11% are singletons and the top ten take around 3.1%. The V end was cut by 1 base, the J end by 4 bases, with 13 bases between. The CDR3 is made up of 15 amino acids. Germline CDR1 reads LGHDT; CDR2 reads YNNKEL (reference sequence). Indicated time point: pre-sensitization, week 0. The treatment is: therapeutic diphenylcyclopropenone sensitization with weekly scalp DPC. This clonotype has more than one count but fewer than ten.

The specimen comprised whole blood, sampled in connection with sensitization to the hapten diphenylcyclopropenone (DPC). The sequence derives from a woman aged 60-75 years with alopecia areata. Some clones in this sample may be carry-over from other donors' samples. The chain couples TRBV3-1 to TRBJ1-2; D is uncertain. The CDR3 here is CASSQARTAVYGYTF. In DNA, the CDR3 is TGTGCCAGCAGCCAAGCGAGGACGGCTGTCTATGGCTACACCTTC. Full variable domain (missing parts from reference TRBV3-1 and TRBJ1-2): DTAVSQTPKYLVTQMGNDKSIKCEQNLGHDTMYWYKQDSKKFLKIMFSYNNKELIINETVPNRFSPKSPDKAHLNLHINSLELGDSAVYFCASSQARTAVYGYTFGSGTRLTVV.